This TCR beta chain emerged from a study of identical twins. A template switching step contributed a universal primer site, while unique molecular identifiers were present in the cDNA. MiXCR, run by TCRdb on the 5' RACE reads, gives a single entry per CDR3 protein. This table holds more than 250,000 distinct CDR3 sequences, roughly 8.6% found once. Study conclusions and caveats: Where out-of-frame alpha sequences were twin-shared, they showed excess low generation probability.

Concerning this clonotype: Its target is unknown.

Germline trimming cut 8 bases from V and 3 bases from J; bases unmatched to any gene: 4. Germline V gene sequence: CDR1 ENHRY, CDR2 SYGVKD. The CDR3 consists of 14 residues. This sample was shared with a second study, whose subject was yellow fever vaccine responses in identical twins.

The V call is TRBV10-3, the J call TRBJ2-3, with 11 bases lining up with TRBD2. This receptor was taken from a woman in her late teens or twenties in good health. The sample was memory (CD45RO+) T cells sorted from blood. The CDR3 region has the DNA TGTGCCATCGGGATAGCGGGGGGGACAGATACGCAGTATTTT. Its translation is CAIGIAGGTDTQYF.